The next 22 T cell receptor beta chains were all read from a single sample in a study of blood T cell repertoires in COVID-19. Using immunoSEQ multiplex PCR, the repertoire was profiled, and TCRdb retains in-frame clones only, with some absent. The sample includes 100,000 or so clones, 75% to 95% of them seen just once. The source material was peripheral blood. The receptors come from a woman between 45 and 65 years old in a cohort sampled during active COVID-19.

The chain couples TRBV5-5 to TRBJ1-2, with a weak D call TRBD1 (5 bases). This CDR3 has 13 residues. Germline CDR1 is SGHKS and CDR2 is YYEKEE (reference sequence). The ends were cut back, 4 bases at V and 1 base at J, with 8 bases in the middle. CDR3 sequence reads: CASSTQGNYGYTF. CDR3 DNA sequence: TGTGCCAGCAGCACCCAGGGTAACTATGGCTACACCTTC.

The V gene is TRBV6-1, the J gene TRBJ2-2; 11 nucleotides line up with TRBD2. Trimming removed 3 bases from V and 4 bases from J; junction bases left unmatched: 4. The CDR3 length is 16 residues. CDR1 and CDR2 (germline): MNHNS, SASEGT. CDR3 sequence: CASSDSSGRSTGELFF. CDR3 nucleotides: TGTGCCAGCAGTGATTCTAGCGGGAGGTCCACCGGGGAGCTGTTTTTT.

The chain carries TRBV4-1 and TRBJ1-2; 7 nucleotides align to TRBD1. The CDR3 is 15 residues long. Trimming took 4 bases from V and 0 from J; bases not matched to a gene: 5. Looked up from germline, CDR1 is MGHRA and CDR2 is YSYEKL. The CDR3 here is CASSPRQGTNYGYTF. In DNA, the CDR3 is TGCGCCAGCAGCCCACGACAGGGCACTAACTATGGCTACACCTTC.

Note on this clone: Other nucleotide sequences in the sample specify the same CDR3. The chain carries TRBV2 and TRBJ2-1; 9 bases are shared with TRBD1. The CDR3 contains 14 residues. Germline values: CDR1 SNHLY, CDR2 FYNNEI. The J segment lost 4 bases and the V segment lost 5 bases, leaving 3 bases of the junction unmatched. Here the CDR3 DNA reads TGTGCCAGCAGTCGGGACAGGGATTACAATGAGCAGTTCTTC. As protein: CASSRDRDYNEQFF.

This chain links TRBV5-4 with TRBJ1-4; TRBD1 is a possible D gene (5 bases). The germline gives CDR1 SGHNT, CDR2 YYREEE (reference sequence). V was pared by 0 bases and J by 2 bases, with 17 bases between. This CDR3 is 18 amino acids long. The CDR3 region has the DNA TGTGCCAGCAGCTTGGTTGGCCTAGGGGAGGTTACTAATGAAAAACTGTTTTTT. It is translated as CASSLVGLGEVTNEKLFF.

The V call is TRBV6-5, the J call TRBJ2-7, with 11 bases fitting TRBD2. Germline V CDR1 and CDR2: MNHEY, SVGAGI. The CDR3 loop spans 15 amino acids. Germline trimming cut 6 bases from V and 3 bases from J; bases unmatched to any gene: 7. In DNA, the CDR3 is TGTGCCAGCAGACGGGGACTAGCGGAATTCTACGAGCAGTACTTC. It is translated as CASRRGLAEFYEQYF.

This chain joins TRBV6-5 and TRBJ2-7; 11 bases agree with TRBD2. Trimming removed 7 bases from V and 5 bases from J; junction bases left unmatched: 10. Germline V gives CDR1 MNHEY, CDR2 SVGAGI. The CDR3 runs to 15 residues. As DNA, the CDR3 is TGTGCCAGCAAACTAGCGGGGGCCCGAAAAGACGAGCAGTACTTC. Translating gives CASKLAGARKDEQYF.

V is TRBV12-3 or TRBV12-4 and J is TRBJ1-1; possibly TRBD1 for D (6 bases). Trimming took off 5 bases at V and 10 bases at J, with 17 bases between the two ends. CDR3 length: 13 residues. In DNA form, the CDR3 reads TGTGCCAGCAGTCTCCAGAACAGGGATGGAGCTTTCTTT. Protein product: CASSLQNRDGAFF.

The rearrangement joins TRBV18 to TRBJ2-7; 7 bases match TRBD1. The CDR3 is 14 residues long. Germline V gene lookup returns CDR1 KGHSH and CDR2 LQKENI. V lost 2 bases, J lost 2 bases, and 3 bases stayed unmatched. This CDR3 reads CASSPKDRAYEQYF. The CDR3 DNA sequence: TGTGCCAGCTCACCAAAAGACAGGGCCTACGAGCAGTACTTC. The full variable domain, its missing parts supplied by reference TRBV18 and TRBJ2-7, is NAGVMQNPRHLVRRRGQEARLRCSPMKGHSHVYWYRQLPEEGLKFMVYLQKENIIDESGMPKERFSAEFPKEGPSILRIQQVVRGDSAAYFCASSPKDRAYEQYFGPGTRLTVT.

The sample holds one count of this clone. The rearrangement joins TRBV23-1 to TRBJ2-7, with 10 bases lining up with TRBD2. TRBV23-1 is treated as an ORF (open reading frame) with a function not yet certain. The CDR3 contains 18 residues. With 0 bases clipped from V and 1 base from J, the junction kept 9 bases outside the gene matches. CDR3 nucleotides: TGCGCCAGCAGTCAATCGTGGACTAGCGGTAACTTATCCTACGAGCAGTACTTC. Protein: CASSQSWTSGNLSYEQYF.

The chain uses TRBV6-5 and TRBJ2-1; D is perhaps TRBD2 (6 bases). Deletions cut 2 bases from V and 5 bases from J, with 13 bases between. CDR1 and CDR2 (germline): MNHEY, SVGAGI. The CDR3 is 15 residues long. CDR3: CASSYAGRTDNEQFF. Written as DNA, the CDR3 is TGTGCCAGCAGTTACGCAGGGAGGACGGACAATGAGCAGTTCTTC.

The V call is TRBV5-1, the J call TRBJ1-1, with TRBD1 matching over 7 bases. The CDR3 sequence is 13 residues long. Germline lookup yields CDR1 SGHRS and CDR2 YFSETQ. The V and J ends lost 1 base and 6 bases, in that order; junction bases with no gene match: 3. The CDR3 here is CASSLRTGPEAFF. Written as DNA, the CDR3 is TGCGCCAGCAGCTTGAGGACAGGCCCTGAAGCTTTCTTT.

This clone was found a few times. Germline and junction disagree at one end, which may indicate a read error. The J gene is TRBJ1-5, the V gene TRBV7-7; tentatively, D is TRBD1 (5 bases). Germline CDR1 is SSHAT and CDR2 is FNYEAQ (reference sequence). The CDR3 contains 15 residues. The CDR3 here is CASSLAADRNQPQHF. The CDR3 nucleotides are TGTGCTAGCAGCTTAGCAGCCGACAGAAATCAGCCCCAGCATTTT.

The CDR3 nucleotides read TGTGCCAGCAAACAGGGAAATTTTGGTTCTGGCTACACCTTC. Translation gives CASKQGNFGSGYTF. The rearrangement joins TRBV19 to TRBJ1-2; possible D gene TRBD1, 6 bases. Germline values: CDR1 LNHDA, CDR2 SQIVND (reference sequence). This CDR3 is 14 amino acids long. V was shortened by 9 bases and J by 7 bases, with 21 bases between the two germline ends.

This chain uses TRBV7-6 with TRBJ2-1, with no clear D. CDR1 and CDR2 (germline): SGHVS, FNYEAQ. The V and J ends lost 5 bases and 3 bases respectively, with 17 bases between them. The CDR3 loop spans 16 amino acids. The CDR3 protein is CASSATPSRLYNEQFF. CDR3 nucleotides: TGTGCCAGCAGCGCCACGCCTTCGCGGCTCTACAATGAGCAGTTCTTC.

The rearrangement joins TRBV6-5 to TRBJ1-5, with TRBD1 as a possible D gene (6 bases). This CDR3 has 13 residues. The germline V and J ends were trimmed by 6 bases and 2 bases, with 8 bases remaining between them. Germline lookup yields CDR1 MNHEY and CDR2 SVGAGI. The DNA of the CDR3 is TGTGCCAGCAGACAGGGCGGCAATCAGCCCCAGCATTTT. Its translation: CASRQGGNQPQHF.

The chain employs TRBV5-1 and TRBJ1-1; 7 nucleotides line up with TRBD1. The trim removed 3 bases at V and 1 base at J, leaving 12 bases unmatched. CDR1 and CDR2 from the germline V gene are SGHRS and YFSETQ. The CDR3 length is 17 residues. CDR3 residues: CASSSGIRGRWNTEAFF. The CDR3 coding sequence is TGCGCCAGCAGCTCGGGGATAAGGGGGCGATGGAACACTGAAGCTTTCTTT.

The V gene is TRBV28, the J gene TRBJ2-5, with 16 bases aligning to TRBD2. This CDR3 spans 17 amino acids. Losses at the gene ends were 6 bases for V and 2 bases for J; bases not matched to a gene: 6. Germline CDR1 reads MDHEN; CDR2 reads SYDVKM. The CDR3 sequence is CASRGLAGGPGQETQYF. CDR3 in DNA: TGTGCCAGCAGGGGACTAGCGGGAGGGCCTGGACAAGAGACCCAGTACTTC.

The table lists this clone with a count of one. This rearrangement joins TRBV5-1 to TRBJ2-5; the D gene is possibly TRBD1 (7 bases). The length of the CDR3 is 15 residues. Per the germline V gene, CDR1 is SGHRS and CDR2 is YFSETQ. Trimming removed 4 bases from V and 0 bases from J, with 13 bases in between. The CDR3 loop reads CASSPGGTDQETQYF. The CDR3 DNA reads TGCGCCAGCAGCCCTGGCGGGACAGACCAAGAGACCCAGTACTTC.

V and J are TRBV19 and TRBJ2-1; D gene ambiguous. The CDR3 is 14 residues long. Per germline, CDR1 LNHDA and CDR2 SQIVND (reference sequence). V was clipped by 4 bases and J by 4 bases, with 11 bases between them. The CDR3 loop reads CASSKPVLYNEQFF. CDR3 nucleotides: TGTGCCAGTAGTAAGCCGGTCCTGTACAATGAGCAGTTCTTC.

The table lists this clone with a count of one. The chain carries TRBV2 and TRBJ1-6; the D gene is possibly TRBD1 (6 bases). The CDR3 loop spans 13 amino acids. Germline CDR1 reads SNHLY; CDR2 reads FYNNEI. The V gene lost 7 bases and the J gene lost 7 bases, with 11 bases spanning the gap. CDR3 amino acids: CASTKGVNSPLHF. The DNA for the CDR3 is TGTGCCAGCACGAAGGGGGTGAATTCACCCCTCCACTTT. Using reference TRBV2 and TRBJ1-6 for the parts outside the CDR3, the full variable domain is EPEVTQTPSHQVTQMGQEVILRCVPISNHLYFYWYRQILGQKVEFLVSFYNNEISEKSEIFDDQFSVERPDGSNFTLKIRSTKLEDSAMYFCASTKGVNSPLHFGNGTRLTVT.

The chain carries TRBV19 and TRBJ2-3, with 8 bases lining up with TRBD1. Germline V CDR1 and CDR2: LNHDA, SQIVND (reference sequence). V shed 4 bases and J 1 base; nucleotides not matched to a gene: 4. This CDR3 is built from 15 residues. CDR3 DNA: TGTGCCAGTAGTAGACAGGGGTTAGGCACAGATACGCAGTATTTT. This gives the protein CASSRQGLGTDTQYF.